A selection of T cell receptor beta chains follows, all from one sample in a study of T cell repertoires in cytomegalovirus infection. These receptors lack a known antigen. TCRdb independently ran MiXCR on the reads; one entry per CDR3 protein. The data contain approximately 34,000 distinct CDR3 sequences, approximately 52% of them singletons. The sequences come from CD8+ T cells from cultured PBMCs, collected from culture after CMV antigen stimulation. These receptors all stem from a human donor in good health (CMV status not recorded). Some clones in this sample may be carry-over from other donors' samples. CDR3s include the opening cysteine and the closing phenylalanine or tryptophan. A D gene is named only where the DNA matches it firmly.

>NA|TRBV12-3/TRBV12-4
CASSPIGTLKNIQYF
>NA|TRBV19
CASSIYASNQPQHF
>NA|TRBV27
CASSLSSGYEQYF
>TRBD1|TRBV7-8
CASSLEARGQLDTQYF
>NA|TRBV28
CASSPSDQGFNTEAFF
>NA|TRBV27
CASSSRAREGYTF
>TRBD1|TRBV27
CASSAGQGRGSAEAFF
>NA|TRBV6-6
CASSEFWRQTDTIYF
>TRBD1|TRBV7-2
CASSQGQGAPEAFF
>NA|TRBV18
CASSPGGSANYGYTF
>NA|TRBV10-2
CASRRREGTEAFF
>TRBD1|TRBV28
CASIPQGANTGELFF
>NA|TRBV5-3
CAITLPGSTDTQYF
>TRBD2|TRBV6-5
CASSSPSGGDHEQYF
>NA|TRBV4-2
CASSQDKSGSYEQYF
>NA|TRBV27
CASSLGANLREQYF
>NA|TRBV6-8
CASSYYTREDGGGYGYTF
>NA|TRBV20-1
CSALNGGLNTGELFF
>NA|TRBV7-9
CASSLVDLQNVQPQHF
>TRBD1|TRBV20-1
CSARDYRGSSYEQYF
>TRBD1|TRBV7-6
CASSLPRDSGYNEQFF
>NA|TRBV7-3
CASSPHRWQPQRAFF
>NA|TRBV6-6
CASSYSRSLPGEQYF
>TRBD2|TRBV19
CASSLGLAGEQYF
>TRBD2|TRBV20-1
CSAQSGRGETQYF
>TRBD2|TRBV12-3/TRBV12-4
CASSLPSGGAFNNEQFF
>TRBD1|TRBV28
CASSLNEGTGDVQSYEQYF
>NA|TRBV2
CASTHGLSLDLFEAFF
>TRBD2|TRBV7-9
CASSKRGGLAGDNEQFF
>NA|TRBV28
CASRGWDRLEQYF
>NA|TRBV12-3/TRBV12-4
CASSHLQEGPVEAFF
>NA|TRBV6-5
CASSYSVKRTSSYNEQFF
>NA|TRBV5-3
CASSSQGSTDTQYF
>NA|TRBV7-9
CASSLSHDLKDYGYTF
>NA|TRBV6-5
CATRPGGATNEKLFF
>NA|TRBV6-1
CASSWDYNQPQHF
>TRBD1|TRBV7-2
CASSTGTGALLNEQFF
>NA|TRBV6-1
CASSPTAEGDEQFF
>NA|TRBV12-3/TRBV12-4
CASSRPTAPYEQYF
>NA|TRBV7-8
CASSFSASSYNEQFF
>NA|TRBV12-3/TRBV12-4
CASTSRAGGDQPQHF
>NA|TRBV29-1
CSGTRGAYEQYF
>NA|TRBV27
CASSLSRSGLQPQHF
>TRBD1|TRBV7-9
CASSFHLRTGVRYEQYF
>NA|TRBV28
CASKGGGRYNEQFF
>NA|TRBV6-6
CASRRRVEDTQYF
>TRBD1|TRBV20-1
CSAPDREGTDTQYF
>NA|TRBV7-8
CASSLASPGTGELFF
>NA|TRBV7-8
CASIPQAYDEQFF
>TRBD1|TRBV12-3/TRBV12-4
CATLSSGGTLNEQFF
>TRBD1|TRBV27
CASSYRGIYNEQFF
>NA|TRBV5-5
CASSSRGGNQPQHF
>NA|TRBV7-9
CASSLDGRINEKLFF
>TRBD1|TRBV6-2/TRBV6-3
CASSPDRGFSTDTQYF
>NA|TRBV4-3
CASSQDGSAVTEAFF